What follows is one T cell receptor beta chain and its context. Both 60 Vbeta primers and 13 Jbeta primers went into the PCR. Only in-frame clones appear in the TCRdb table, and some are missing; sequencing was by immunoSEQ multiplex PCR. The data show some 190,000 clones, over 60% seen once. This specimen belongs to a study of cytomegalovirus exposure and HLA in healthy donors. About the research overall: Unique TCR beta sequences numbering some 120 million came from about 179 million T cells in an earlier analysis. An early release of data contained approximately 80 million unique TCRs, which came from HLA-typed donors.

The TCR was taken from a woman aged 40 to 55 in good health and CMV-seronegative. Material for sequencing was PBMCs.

The CDR3 DNA sequence: TGTGCCAGCATCCCAATGGGACAGGGCTACAATGAGCAGTTCTTC. Translation: CASIPMGQGYNEQFF. This chain connects TRBV6-6 to TRBJ2-1, with 9 nucleotides matching TRBD1. The V gene's germline CDR1 is MNHNY and CDR2 SVGAGI (reference sequence). V lost 7 bases, J lost 3 bases, and 7 bases stayed unmatched. The CDR3 spans 15 residues.